These T cell receptor beta chains were read from a single sample in a study of blood T cell repertoires in COVID-19. The data were produced by immunoSEQ multiplex PCR, yet TCRdb's version contains in-frame clones alone and is incomplete. The sample contains about 270,000 clones, 85% to 90% of which appear only once. The sequencing input was PBMCs or T cells enriched from blood (not recorded which). Source of these receptors: a young man who had recovered from COVID-19. CDR3s include the opening cysteine and the closing phenylalanine or tryptophan. A D gene is named only where the DNA matches it firmly. Part of the rows lack a size; the others show once, few, many or a class for expanded clones.

D gene: TRBD2
clone size: NA
J gene: TRBJ2-7
V gene: TRBV4-1
CDR3 protein: CASSQDPSGGLHEQYF
CDR3 DNA: TGCGCCAGCAGCCAAGACCCCTCGGGGGGGCTCCACGAGCAGTACTTC

D gene: NA
clone size: NA
J gene: TRBJ1-1
V gene: TRBV30
CDR3 protein: CAWSVSNTEAFF
CDR3 DNA: TGTGCCTGGAGTGTTAGTAACACTGAAGCTTTCTTT

D gene: NA
clone size: NA
J gene: TRBJ1-2
V gene: TRBV2
CDR3 protein: CASSELSETNYGYTF
CDR3 DNA: TGTGCCAGCAGTGAATTGTCGGAGACTAACTATGGCTACACCTTC

D gene: NA
clone size: NA
J gene: TRBJ1-2
V gene: TRBV29-1
CDR3 protein: CSVSRLSNYGYTF
CDR3 DNA: TGCAGCGTGAGCAGGCTCTCTAACTATGGCTACACCTTC

D gene: NA
clone size: NA
J gene: TRBJ2-2
V gene: TRBV13
CDR3 protein: CASSLVGGRTLNTGELFF
CDR3 DNA: TGTGCCAGCAGCTTAGTGGGGGGGCGGACACTGAACACCGGGGAGCTGTTTTTT

D gene: NA
clone size: NA
J gene: TRBJ2-3
V gene: TRBV11-2
CDR3 protein: CASSLQGTDTQYF
CDR3 DNA: TGTGCCAGCAGCCTACAGGGCACAGATACGCAGTATTTT

D gene: TRBD2
clone size: once
J gene: TRBJ2-7
V gene: TRBV5-4
CDR3 protein: CASSATSGSSYEQYF
CDR3 DNA: TGTGCCAGCAGCGCGACTAGCGGGAGCTCCTACGAGCAGTACTTC

D gene: NA
clone size: NA
J gene: TRBJ1-5
V gene: TRBV7-9
CDR3 protein: CASSLGGGTGNQPQHF
CDR3 DNA: TGTGCCAGCAGCTTAGGTGGGGGCACGGGCAATCAGCCCCAGCATTTT

D gene: NA
clone size: NA
J gene: TRBJ2-1
V gene: TRBV19
CDR3 protein: CASSPPGPSYNEQFF
CDR3 DNA: TGTGCCAGTAGTCCTCCAGGGCCCTCCTACAATGAGCAGTTCTTC

D gene: TRBD1
clone size: NA
J gene: TRBJ2-2
V gene: TRBV5-1
CDR3 protein: CASSFGQGNTRNTGELFF
CDR3 DNA: TGCGCCAGCAGCTTCGGACAGGGCAACACCCGTAACACCGGGGAGCTGTTTTTT

D gene: TRBD2
clone size: once
J gene: TRBJ2-5
V gene: TRBV5-6
CDR3 protein: CASSLLAHQTSIETQYF
CDR3 DNA: TGTGCCAGCAGCTTGTTAGCCCACCAGACTAGCATAGAGACCCAGTACTTC

D gene: NA
clone size: NA
J gene: TRBJ1-5
V gene: TRBV6-5
CDR3 protein: CASSIDRPNNQPQHF
CDR3 DNA: TGTGCCAGCAGTATCGACAGGCCGAACAATCAGCCCCAGCATTTT

D gene: NA
clone size: NA
J gene: TRBJ2-3
V gene: TRBV4-2
CDR3 protein: CASSQEEGGHGTDTQYF
CDR3 DNA: TGTGCCAGCAGCCAAGAGGAGGGCGGTCACGGCACAGATACGCAGTATTTT

D gene: NA
clone size: NA
J gene: TRBJ2-1
V gene: TRBV15
CDR3 protein: CATSSTYGGYNEQFF
CDR3 DNA: TGTGCCACCAGCAGCACCTACGGGGGCTACAATGAGCAGTTCTTC

D gene: TRBD1
clone size: few
J gene: TRBJ2-7
V gene: TRBV7-2
CDR3 protein: CASSTGQGSTYEQYF
CDR3 DNA: TGTGCCAGCAGCACTGGACAGGGGTCGACCTACGAGCAGTACTTC

D gene: TRBD1
clone size: NA
J gene: TRBJ1-2
V gene: TRBV7-9
CDR3 protein: CASSLRRQGRDYGYTF
CDR3 DNA: TGTGCCAGCAGCTTACGCCGACAGGGAAGAGACTATGGCTACACCTTC

D gene: NA
clone size: NA
J gene: TRBJ1-6
V gene: TRBV7-9
CDR3 protein: CASSFSGAGDSPLHF
CDR3 DNA: TGTGCCAGCAGCTTCTCAGGGGCCGGGGATTCACCCCTCCACTTT

D gene: TRBD2
clone size: NA
J gene: TRBJ2-5
V gene: TRBV5-4
CDR3 protein: CASSLRLAVQETQYF
CDR3 DNA: TGTGCCAGCAGCTTGCGACTAGCGGTCCAAGAGACCCAGTACTTC

D gene: TRBD2
clone size: NA
J gene: TRBJ2-7
V gene: TRBV10-3
CDR3 protein: CAISEPSGEYEQYF
CDR3 DNA: TGTGCCATCAGTGAGCCTAGCGGGGAGTACGAGCAGTACTTC

D gene: NA
clone size: few
J gene: TRBJ1-1
V gene: TRBV6-4
CDR3 protein: CATAAEANTEAFF
CDR3 DNA: TGTGCCACCGCGGCCGAGGCGAACACTGAAGCTTTCTTT

D gene: NA
clone size: NA
J gene: TRBJ1-6
V gene: TRBV2
CDR3 protein: CASSRGGQGYNSPLHF
CDR3 DNA: TGTGCCAGCAGTCGCGGGGGTCAGGGCTATAATTCACCCCTCCACTTT

D gene: TRBD2
clone size: NA
J gene: TRBJ2-5
V gene: TRBV3-1/TRBV3-2
CDR3 protein: CASSQEQRGGLETQYF
CDR3 DNA: TGTGCCAGCAGCCAAGAGCAGCGGGGGGGCCTGGAAACCCAGTACTTC

D gene: NA
clone size: NA
J gene: TRBJ2-7
V gene: TRBV3-1/TRBV3-2
CDR3 protein: CASSVQGNLPYEQYF
CDR3 DNA: TGTGCCAGCAGCGTACAGGGTAACCTGCCCTACGAGCAGTACTTC

D gene: TRBD1
clone size: NA
J gene: TRBJ2-7
V gene: TRBV5-1
CDR3 protein: CASSPIGQGSYEQYF
CDR3 DNA: TGCGCCAGCAGCCCAATAGGACAGGGCTCTTACGAGCAGTACTTC

D gene: NA
clone size: NA
J gene: TRBJ1-3
V gene: TRBV7-2
CDR3 protein: CASSLVAGALSGNTIYF
CDR3 DNA: TGTGCCAGCAGCTTAGTCGCGGGGGCCCTCTCTGGAAACACCATATATTTT

D gene: NA
clone size: NA
J gene: TRBJ2-4
V gene: TRBV2
CDR3 protein: CASSEEGGLPIAKNIQYF
CDR3 DNA: TGTGCCAGCAGTGAAGAGGGAGGTCTGCCTATAGCCAAAAACATTCAGTACTTC

D gene: NA
clone size: NA
J gene: TRBJ1-2
V gene: TRBV27
CDR3 protein: CASTPGQGLSGYTF
CDR3 DNA: TGTGCCAGCACACCGGGGCAGGGGCTCAGTGGCTACACCTTC

D gene: NA
clone size: NA
J gene: TRBJ2-7
V gene: TRBV10-2
CDR3 protein: CASSSQGQIFVGQYF
CDR3 DNA: TGCGCCAGCAGTAGTCAAGGACAGATCTTTGTTGGGCAGTACTTC

D gene: TRBD1
clone size: NA
J gene: TRBJ2-7
V gene: TRBV28
CDR3 protein: CASSLGGGQGNF
CDR3 DNA: TGTGCCAGCAGTTTAGGAGGGGGACAGGGAAACTTC

D gene: TRBD1
clone size: NA
J gene: TRBJ2-2
V gene: TRBV10-3
CDR3 protein: CAIRIQGAPTGELFF
CDR3 DNA: TGTGCCATCAGGATACAGGGGGCCCCCACCGGGGAGCTGTTTTTT

D gene: NA
clone size: NA
J gene: TRBJ1-1
V gene: TRBV18
CDR3 protein: CASSHYLGGNTEAFF
CDR3 DNA: TGTGCCAGCTCACATTACTTAGGCGGGAACACTGAAGCTTTCTTT